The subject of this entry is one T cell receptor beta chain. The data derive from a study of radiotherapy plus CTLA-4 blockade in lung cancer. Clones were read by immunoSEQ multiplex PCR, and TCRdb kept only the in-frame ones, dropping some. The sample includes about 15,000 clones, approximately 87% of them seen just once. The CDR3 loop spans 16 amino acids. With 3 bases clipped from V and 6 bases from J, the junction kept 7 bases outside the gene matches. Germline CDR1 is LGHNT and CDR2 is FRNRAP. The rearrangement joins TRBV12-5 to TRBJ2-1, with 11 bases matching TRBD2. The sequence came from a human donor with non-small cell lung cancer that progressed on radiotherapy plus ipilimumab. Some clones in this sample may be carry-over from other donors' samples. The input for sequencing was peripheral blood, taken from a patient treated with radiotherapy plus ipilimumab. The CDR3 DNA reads TGTGCTAGTGGTTTTCCCGGGACTAGCGGCCTCAATGAGCAGTTCTTC. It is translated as CASGFPGTSGLNEQFF. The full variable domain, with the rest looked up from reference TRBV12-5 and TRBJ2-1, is DARVTQTPRHKVTEMGQEVTMRCQPILGHNTVFWYRQTMMQGLELLAYFRNRAPLDDSGMPKDRFSAEMPDATLATLKIQPSEPRDSAVYFCASGFPGTSGLNEQFFGPGTRLTVL.